A few counts support the clone carrying this T cell receptor beta chain. No antigen is known for it. CDR1 is SGHTA and CDR2 is FQGTGA in the germline V gene. V trimming: 3 bases; J trimming: 8 bases; junction bases outside the gene matches: 1. The CDR3 has 12 amino acids. This sample is part of a study of CD8 T cells in ankylosing spondylitis. TCRdb reprocessed the 5' RACE reads via MiXCR and lists one record per CDR3 protein. The sample consists of about 250,000 distinct CDR3 sequences, over 15% of them appearing once. Study-wide results and caveats: For ankylosing spondylitis blood, a TCR beta motif of 7 or 8 highly homologous variants appeared characteristic.

The TCR comes from a male donor with ankylosing spondylitis or in good health (not recorded which). The rearrangement uses TRBV7-3 and TRBJ2-1, with TRBD2 matching 7 bases. Sequenced material: blood, either unsorted or a sorted T cell fraction (not recorded which). The CDR3 is CASSFAGDEQFF. As DNA, the CDR3 is TGTGCCAGCAGCTTTGCGGGGGATGAGCAGTTCTTC.